This T cell receptor beta chain was found in a study of blood T cell repertoires in COVID-19. Overall study: T cells, B-cell-depleted T cells, or PBMCs supplied cDNA or gDNA.

Between the trimmed V and J ends, which lost 6 bases and 1 base, there was a span of 9 bases. Per germline, CDR1 GTSNPN and CDR2 SVGIG (reference sequence). This CDR3 spans 12 amino acids. Per the study methods: The authors estimated nucleated cell counts from reference gene primer amplification. Data came from immunoSEQ multiplex PCR; TCRdb stores just in-frame clones and leaves some out. For V, J and clone size, that table is used; D and trimming come from the DNA. Of over 200,000 clones listed, around 80% are singletons. Self-reported history from a screening survey and questionnaire set each donor's cohort. Two negative PCRs, clearance, or symptom resolution were required of recovered Cohort 3 donors.

The clonotype was recovered from a man in his sixties who had recovered from COVID-19. Input material: PBMCs or T cells enriched from blood (not recorded which). This sequence joins TRBV30 and TRBJ1-2; D is uncertain. DNA of the CDR3: TGTGCCTGTATACATCTTAACTATGGCTACACCTTC. Translating it yields CACIHLNYGYTF.